This TCR beta chain was observed in a study of T cell changes during pregnancy in multiple sclerosis. Sequencing was performed with immunoSEQ multiplex PCR; in TCRdb, only in-frame clones are kept and a portion is missing. This sample has around 56,000 clones; 94% occur once, and the top ten carry under 3%. Trimming took 3 bases from V and 2 from J, leaving 20 bases between them. This CDR3 contains 17 residues. Per germline, CDR1 LNHNV and CDR2 YYDKDF (reference sequence). The V gene is TRBV15, the J gene TRBJ2-7; a possible D gene is TRBD2 (6 bases). The TCR was taken from a female donor with multiple sclerosis, enrolled in a pregnancy study. The sequencing used CD8+ T cells from peripheral blood mononuclear cells, collected after pregnancy. The DNA for the CDR3 is TGTGCCACCAGCAGCCTCCAAGGGGCGGCGGGGACCTACGAGCAGTACTTC. Protein product: CATSSLQGAAGTYEQYF.